This entry concerns a single T cell receptor (beta chain). Its specificity is not known. Stated time point: newly diagnosed, previously untreated cHL patient sample. Purified CD4+ T cells were obtained from thawed PBMCs through magnetic negative selection. V was clipped by 1 base and J by 4 bases, with 7 bases between them. This CDR3 is 13 amino acids long. The V gene's germline CDR1 is SGHTA and CDR2 FQGTGA. The data stem from a study of PD-1 blockade in classical Hodgkin lymphoma. Study conclusions and caveats: Diminished baseline TCR diversity has been reported in newly diagnosed patients relative to healthy donors.

Method: immunoSEQ multiplex PCR; TCRdb's copy keeps in-frame clones and lacks some. The sample yields approximately 23,000 clones, approximately 90% seen once. The sample taken for sequencing was CD4+ T cells from blood. V is TRBV7-3 and J is TRBJ1-1; D not certain. The sequence derives from a human donor with classical Hodgkin lymphoma. The CDR3: CASSLNTGTEAFF. CDR3 in DNA: TGTGCCAGCAGCTTAAATACCGGCACTGAAGCTTTCTTT.